These 15 T cell receptor beta chains came from one sample sequenced in a study of T cell responses to AZD1222 COVID-19 vaccine. The table came from immunoSEQ multiplex PCR; TCRdb's copy has only in-frame clones and leaves some out. The repertoire holds about 100,000 clones, with 91% as singletons. The material sequenced was peripheral blood, taken 28 days after the second AZD1222 dose. The receptors derive from an adult who received the AZD1222 COVID-19 vaccine.

V is TRBV6-2 or TRBV6-3 and J is TRBJ1-6; the D gene is possibly TRBD1 (6 bases). The length of the CDR3 is 14 residues. Trimming removed 2 bases from V and 6 bases from J, with 8 bases in between. Germline assignment: CDR1 MNHEY and CDR2 SVGEGT. Here the CDR3 reads CASSYRGSNSPLHF. DNA of the CDR3: TGTGCCAGCAGTTACAGGGGGTCTAATTCACCCCTCCACTTT.

The chain carries TRBV18 and TRBJ2-1; 8 nucleotides agree with TRBD2. V dropped 3 bases and J dropped 5; count of bases not matched to a gene: 6. Per germline, CDR1 KGHSH and CDR2 LQKENI. The CDR3 contains 15 residues. The CDR3 coding sequence is TGTGCCAGCTCACCTACTAGCGGTGGAAACAATGAGCAGTTCTTC. Translated: CASSPTSGGNNEQFF.

J is TRBJ2-1 and V is TRBV14; D possibly corresponds to TRBD2 (6 bases). The CDR3 covers 16 residues. Germline CDR1 is SGHDN and CDR2 is FVKESK. Trimming shortened V by 2 bases and J by 1 base, and 12 bases separated the two germline ends. CDR3 DNA sequence: TGTGCCAGCAGCCAATGGGTGGGGGGTTCCTACAATGAGCAGTTCTTC. Protein product: CASSQWVGGSYNEQFF.

The chain couples TRBV11-3 to TRBJ2-3; 11 bases agree with TRBD2. The CDR3 contains 16 residues. Germline lookup yields CDR1 SGHNT and CDR2 YENEEA. The trim removed 5 bases at V and 6 bases at J, leaving 10 bases unmatched. The CDR3 DNA is TGTGCCAGCAGCCCTACTAGCGGGAGTGCGAGTGATACGCAGTATTTT. This codes for CASSPTSGSASDTQYF.

The chain couples TRBV14 to TRBJ2-1; D is unclear. Trimming removed 4 bases from V and 9 bases from J, with 16 bases in between. This CDR3 contains 14 residues. CDR1 and CDR2 (germline): SGHDN, FVKESK. The CDR3 here is CASSLVTLVGEQFF. CDR3 nucleotides: TGTGCCAGCAGCCTTGTGACACTGGTAGGTGAGCAGTTCTTC.

The chain employs TRBV6-5 and TRBJ2-7, with 8 bases aligning to TRBD2. V was pared by 7 bases and J by 0 bases, with 5 bases of the junction left unmatched. From germline, CDR1 is MNHEY and CDR2 SVGAGI. This CDR3 is 14 amino acids long. The CDR3 DNA reads as TGTGCCAGCAAGTTTAGCGGGAACTCCTACGAGCAGTACTTC. Residues: CASKFSGNSYEQYF.

The chain couples TRBV11-3 to TRBJ2-2; D is unclear. V dropped 6 bases and J dropped 1 base, with 6 bases sitting between them. The CDR3 consists of 13 residues. Germline V gene data show CDR1 as SGHNT and CDR2 as YENEEA. CDR3 coding DNA: TGTGCCAGCAGTCAGATGAACACCGGGGAGCTGTTTTTT. Its translation is CASSQMNTGELFF.

The rearrangement joins TRBV5-1 to TRBJ2-3; TRBD1 matches at 12 bases. The V gene's germline CDR1 is SGHRS and CDR2 YFSETQ. The CDR3 is 15 amino acids. V shed 5 bases, J shed 3 bases, and the junction held 4 bases outside the gene matches. The CDR3 region has the DNA TGCGCCAGCAGACAGGGACAGGGGGCAACAGATACGCAGTATTTT. This encodes CASRQGQGATDTQYF.

This clone was picked up one time. The chain employs TRBV10-1 and TRBJ2-3, with 7 bases aligning to TRBD2. Germline-derived CDR1 and CDR2 are WNHNN and SYGVQD (reference sequence). V trimming: 0 bases; J trimming: 2 bases; junction bases outside the gene matches: 5. This CDR3 is built from 16 residues. The CDR3 nucleotides read TGCGCCAGCAGTGAGTCGACGGGGAGGGACACAGATACGCAGTATTTT. Its protein is CASSESTGRDTDTQYF.

The chain is built from TRBV5-4 and TRBJ2-7; 7 positions agree with TRBD2. Trimming cost V 3 bases and J 2 bases; bases outside gene matches: 8. The CDR3 is 15 amino acids. Looked up from germline, CDR1 is SGHNT and CDR2 is YYREEE (reference sequence). The CDR3 sequence is CASSWGGGQTYEQYF. DNA for the CDR3: TGTGCCAGCAGCTGGGGCGGGGGTCAGACCTACGAGCAGTACTTC.

This chain connects TRBV28 to TRBJ2-7; 8 bases map to TRBD1. V shed 7 bases and J 0 bases; nucleotides not matched to a gene: 5. CDR1 is MDHEN, CDR2 SYDVKM, per germline. This CDR3 has 14 amino acids. The CDR3 DNA follows: TGTGCCAGCATCCCGGGGACAGGCTCCTACGAGCAGTACTTC. Protein product: CASIPGTGSYEQYF.

The chain is built from TRBV30 and TRBJ2-1; 9 bases are shared with TRBD2. Unmatched junction bases numbered 12, after V lost 8 bases and J lost 4 bases. The CDR3 is 15 residues long. Per germline, CDR1 GTSNPN and CDR2 SVGIG (reference sequence). The CDR3 reads CAGRGASGTYNEQFF. CDR3 nucleotide sequence: TGTGCCGGACGCGGGGCTAGCGGGACGTACAATGAGCAGTTCTTC.

This clone has only one observation. The chain combines TRBV18 with TRBJ2-2; D gene unclear. Trimming took off 3 bases at V and 5 bases at J, with 13 bases between the two ends. CDR1 is KGHSH and CDR2 is LQKENI in the germline V gene. This CDR3 is 15 amino acids long. The CDR3 nucleotides are TGTGCCAGCTCACCCCCTGCACCGGCGACCGGGGAGCTGTTTTTT. Its protein is CASSPPAPATGELFF.

This chain connects TRBV25-1 to TRBJ2-1; tentatively, D is TRBD1 or TRBD2 (5 bases each). The V end lost 2 bases, the J end lost 4 bases, and 12 bases lay between the germline ends. The germline CDR1 and CDR2 sequences are MGHDK and SYGVNS. The CDR3 sequence is 15 residues long. This CDR3 reads CASSEKGPNYNEQFF. In nucleotides, the CDR3 is TGTGCCAGCAGTGAAAAGGGACCAAATTACAATGAGCAGTTCTTC.

This chain uses TRBV28 with TRBJ1-1; 7 bases map to TRBD1. V was pared by 8 bases and J by 0 bases, with 3 bases of the junction left unmatched. Germline values: CDR1 MDHEN, CDR2 SYDVKM. The CDR3 length is 13 residues. The CDR3: CASRRGLNTEAFF. In DNA form, the CDR3 reads TGTGCCAGCCGGAGGGGGCTGAACACTGAAGCTTTCTTT.